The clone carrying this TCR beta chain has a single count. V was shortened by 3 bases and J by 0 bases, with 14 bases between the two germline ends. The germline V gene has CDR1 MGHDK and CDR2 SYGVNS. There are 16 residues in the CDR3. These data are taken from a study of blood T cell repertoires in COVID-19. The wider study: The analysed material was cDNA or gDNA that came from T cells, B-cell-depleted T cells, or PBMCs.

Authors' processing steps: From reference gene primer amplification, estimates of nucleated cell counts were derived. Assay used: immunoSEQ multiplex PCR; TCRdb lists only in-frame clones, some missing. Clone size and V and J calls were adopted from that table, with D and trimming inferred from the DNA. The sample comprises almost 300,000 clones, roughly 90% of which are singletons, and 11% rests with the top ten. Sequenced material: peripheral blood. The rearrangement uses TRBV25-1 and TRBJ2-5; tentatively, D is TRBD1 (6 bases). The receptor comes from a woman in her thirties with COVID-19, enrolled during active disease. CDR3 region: CASSDSGDPHQETQYF. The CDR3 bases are TGTGCCAGCAGTGATTCAGGGGATCCCCACCAAGAGACCCAGTACTTC. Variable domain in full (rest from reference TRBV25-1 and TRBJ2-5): EADIYQTPRYLVIGTGKKITLECSQTMGHDKMYWYQQDPGMELHLIHYSYGVNSTEKGDLSSESTVSRIRTEHFPLTLESARPSHTSQYLCASSDSGDPHQETQYFGPGTRLLVL.